This entry lists 25 T cell receptor beta chains sequenced from one sample in a study of blood T cells in healthy people across ages. A sample-barcoded 5' primer and a J-beta primer mix were used in a second PCR of roughly 7 to 11 cycles. Using its own MiXCR run on the 5' RACE reads, TCRdb lists one record per CDR3 protein. The sample yields around 1,000,000 distinct CDR3 sequences, 30% to 40% seen once. The sample consisted of blood. All receptors derive from a man in his late teens or twenties in good health.

The chain is built from TRBV2 and TRBJ1-2, with D possibly being TRBD1 (6 bases). Looked up from germline, CDR1 is SNHLY and CDR2 is FYNNEI. The V gene lost 8 bases and the J gene lost 5 bases, with 18 bases spanning the gap. The CDR3 runs to 14 residues. CDR3 coding DNA: TGTGCCAGCCAAAGTGTAGGGGGGGATTATGGCTACACCTTC. Protein sequence: CASQSVGGDYGYTF.

The chain couples TRBV11-2 to TRBJ1-2, with a possible D match to TRBD1 (5 bases). Germline V gene data show CDR1 as SGHAT and CDR2 as FQNNGV. V was cut by 2 bases and J by 8 bases, with 15 bases left in between. The CDR3 is 14 residues long. The CDR3 loop reads CASSLLPAGRGYTF. DNA of the CDR3: TGTGCCAGCAGCTTATTACCAGCAGGGCGCGGCTACACCTTC.

This clonotype was detected a few times. J is TRBJ2-2 and V is TRBV11-3; TRBD1 or TRBD2 may be the D gene (5 bases each). Trimming took off 5 bases at V and 0 bases at J, with 10 bases between the two ends. The CDR3 sequence is 15 residues long. Germline V gives CDR1 SGHNT, CDR2 YENEEA. Here the CDR3 reads CASSQGPANTGELFF. CDR3 sequence (DNA): TGTGCCAGCAGCCAGGGACCCGCGAACACCGGGGAGCTGTTTTTT.

CDR3 coding DNA: TGTGCCAGCAGCGCCCCTTCGAGAGGGGGGTCAGACTACAATGAGCAGTTCTTC. Its translation: CASSAPSRGGSDYNEQFF. The rearrangement uses TRBV9 and TRBJ2-1; either TRBD1 or TRBD2 may fit D (6 bases each). The CDR3 covers 18 residues. Trimming pared 3 bases from V and 3 bases from J, leaving 22 bases between. Germline V gives CDR1 SGDLS, CDR2 YYNGEE.

This clonotype came up a few times. The genes are TRBV11-2 and TRBJ2-5, with 9 positions matching TRBD2. Unmatched junction bases numbered 6, after V lost 0 bases and J lost 1 base. The germline CDR1 and CDR2 sequences are SGHAT and FQNNGV. This CDR3 comprises 17 residues. CDR3 amino acids: CASSLEVLAGAQETQYF. The CDR3 DNA reads TGTGCCAGCAGCTTAGAGGTCTTAGCGGGGGCCCAAGAGACCCAGTACTTC.

CDR3 bases: TGTGCCAGCAGTTCCAGGGGATTCCAGGAGACCCAGTACTTC. Its translation is CASSSRGFQETQYF. The V gene is TRBV12-3 or TRBV12-4, the J gene TRBJ2-5; TRBD1 is a possible D gene (6 bases). V lost 4 bases, J lost 5 bases, and 14 bases lay in between. This CDR3 is 14 amino acids long.

The CDR3 DNA sequence: TGTGCCAGCAGCTTGGCTCAGAGAACACTCAGTGAGCAGTTCTTC. This codes for CASSLAQRTLSEQFF. This rearrangement joins TRBV5-6 to TRBJ2-1; D gene unclear. Germline values: CDR1 SGHDT, CDR2 YYEEEE. Deletions cut 0 bases from V and 9 bases from J, with 16 bases between. The length of the CDR3 is 15 residues. The complete variable domain, with remaining parts taken from reference TRBV5-6 and TRBJ2-1, reads DAGVTQSPTHLIKTRGQQVTLRCSPKSGHDTVSWYQQALGQGPQFIFQYYEEEERQRGNFPDRFSGHQFPNYSSELNVNALLLGDSALYLCASSLAQRTLSEQFFGPGTRLTVL.

This clonotype turned up a few times. The gene calls are TRBV5-6 and TRBJ2-1; perhaps TRBD1 as D (6 bases). Germline lookup yields CDR1 SGHDT and CDR2 YYEEEE. V lost 4 bases and J 9 bases, leaving 11 bases between the germline ends. There are 12 residues in the CDR3. The DNA of the CDR3 is TGTGCCAGCAGCGAACAGGGAACTGAGCAGTTCTTC. Protein product: CASSEQGTEQFF.

The chain links TRBV3-1 to TRBJ1-2; D remains ambiguous. Germline lookup yields CDR1 LGHDT and CDR2 YNNKEL (reference sequence). CDR3 length: 13 residues. The V and J ends lost 4 bases and 8 bases respectively, with 14 bases between them. The CDR3 DNA sequence: TGTGCCAGCAGCCCCCGAAGGGCGGGAGGCTACACCTTC. Encoded protein: CASSPRRAGGYTF.

The rearrangement links TRBV4-3 to TRBJ2-5; 7 bases line up with TRBD2. CDR1 is LGHNA and CDR2 is YSLEER in the germline V gene. Trimming took 1 base from V and 11 from J; bases not matched to a gene: 13. CDR3 length: 15 amino acids. The CDR3 coding sequence is TGCGCCAGCAGCCAAGGAGGGACTATACCGAATGAGCAGTACTTC. Amino acids: CASSQGGTIPNEQYF.

The sample holds a few counts of this clonotype. The rearrangement uses TRBV20-1 and TRBJ1-4, with 9 bases matching TRBD1. The CDR3 loop spans 15 amino acids. V trimming: 6 bases; J trimming: 3 bases; junction bases outside the gene matches: 8. Germline CDR1 is DFQATT and CDR2 is SNEGSKA (reference sequence). CDR3 DNA sequence: TGCAGTGCCTCGGGACAGGGCGCGGCTAATGAAAAACTGTTTTTT. It is translated as CSASGQGAANEKLFF.

This chain connects TRBV27 to TRBJ2-5, with 8 bases fitting TRBD1. Germline V gene sequence: CDR1 MNHEY, CDR2 SMNVEV (reference sequence). The length of the CDR3 is 17 residues. V was pared by 0 bases and J by 5 bases, with 11 bases of the junction left unmatched. The CDR3 loop reads CASSLSGTGLDLETQYF. The DNA for the CDR3 is TGTGCCAGCAGTTTATCCGGGACAGGTTTGGATTTGGAGACCCAGTACTTC.

Regarding this clonotype: The germline gene is not matched at one end of the junction; a read error may be the cause. This chain links TRBV10-3 with TRBJ1-5, with 8 bases aligning to TRBD1. Germline V CDR1 and CDR2: ENHRY, SYGVKD. The CDR3 spans 15 residues. CDR3 nucleotides: TGTGCCATCGGGGCGGACAGGGCGGGAAATCAGCCCCCGCATTTT. Amino acid sequence: CAIGADRAGNQPPHF.

The CDR3 spells CASSLGYRARFPTVRDTQYF. In DNA, the CDR3 is TGTGCCAGCAGTTTAGGGTACAGAGCCAGATTCCCCACCGTGAGGGATACGCAGTATTTT. V gene TRBV28 combines with J gene TRBJ2-3; unclear D gene. Looked up from germline, CDR1 is MDHEN and CDR2 is SYDVKM. V lost 2 bases and J 6 bases, leaving 30 bases between the germline ends. The CDR3 extends over 20 amino acids.

The genes are TRBV30 and TRBJ2-7, with D perhaps TRBD1 (7 bases). The DNA end is more similar to TRBJ2-5, so the J call may be wrong. This CDR3 is built from 12 residues. CDR1 and CDR2 from the germline V gene are GTSNPN and SVGIG (reference sequence). The CDR3 loop is CAWSPGGETQYF. In DNA form, the CDR3 reads TGTGCCTGGAGTCCAGGGGGGGAGACCCAGTACTTC.

This chain connects TRBV15 to TRBJ1-1; the D is unclear. This CDR3 contains 12 residues. Deletions cut 0 bases from V and 4 bases from J, with 3 bases between. Germline CDR1 LNHNV, CDR2 YYDKDF (reference sequence). CDR3 in DNA: TGTGCCACCAGCAGAGAACCCACTGAAGCTTTCTTT. It encodes CATSREPTEAFF.

V is TRBV12-3 or TRBV12-4 and J is TRBJ2-1, with TRBD1 matching over 9 bases. V was clipped by 0 bases and J by 5 bases; unmatched bases: 11. The CDR3 covers 18 residues. CDR3 residues: CASSLAGFGQGNDNEQFF. The CDR3 coding sequence is TGTGCCAGCAGTTTAGCGGGATTTGGACAGGGGAATGACAATGAGCAGTTCTTC.

This clonotype occurred a few times. This chain links TRBV4-3 with TRBJ2-3, with 8 nucleotides matching TRBD2. The ends lost 0 bases at V and 2 bases at J; junction bases unmatched: 10. Germline lookup yields CDR1 LGHNA and CDR2 YSLEER. CDR3 size: 18 residues. CDR3 in amino acids: CASSQESARGGVTDTQYF. CDR3 DNA sequence: TGCGCCAGCAGCCAAGAATCGGCTCGGGGGGGCGTCACAGATACGCAGTATTTT.

This clonotype showed up just a few times. J is TRBJ1-1 and V is TRBV4-1; TRBD1 matches 10 bases. The V segment lost 2 bases and the J segment 5 bases; nucleotides outside the gene matches: 5. There are 15 residues in the CDR3. Germline CDR1 is MGHRA and CDR2 is YSYEKL. Here the CDR3 DNA reads TGCGCCAGCAGCCAACGAAGGACAGGGGGAACTGAAGCTTTCTTT. Its protein is CASSQRRTGGTEAFF.

This rearrangement joins TRBV29-1 to TRBJ1-1; TRBD1 matches at 7 bases. Germline V lookup: CDR1 SQVTM, CDR2 ANQGSEA. The junction had 6 bases not matched to a gene; V was cut back by 5 bases and J by 3 bases. This CDR3 is 13 amino acids long. The CDR3 DNA sequence: TGCAGCGTTAACAGGGGTAGGGACACTGAAGCTTTCTTT. Its translation is CSVNRGRDTEAFF. The full variable domain, rest sourced from reference TRBV29-1 and TRBJ1-1, is SAVISQKPSRDICQRGTSLTIQCQVDSQVTMMFWYRQQPGQSLTLIATANQGSEATYESGFVIDKFPISRPNLTFSTLTVSNMSPEDSSIYLCSVNRGRDTEAFFGQGTRLTVV.

As concerns this clonotype: One base away lies a much larger clone, so this may be a sequencing read error. The V gene is TRBV10-3, the J gene TRBJ2-3; D not certain. Germline V CDR1 and CDR2: ENHRY, SYGVKD. V dropped 6 bases and J dropped 6 bases, with 16 bases sitting between them. The CDR3 extends over 14 amino acids. The chain's CDR3 is CAISEERSGDTQYF. Written as DNA, the CDR3 is TGTGCCATCAGCGAAGAAAGGAGTGGGGATACGCAGTATTTT.

The chain recombines TRBV12-3 or TRBV12-4 with TRBJ2-1, with TRBD1 matching over 8 bases. CDR3 length: 14 residues. V shed 5 bases and J 13 bases; nucleotides not matched to a gene: 13. The CDR3 nucleotides read TGTGCCAGCAGTCCTGCTGGACAGGGTTGGGATCAGTTCTTC. This gives the protein CASSPAGQGWDQFF.

Points on this clonotype: A clone one base away is much larger, so this may be a read error. The CDR3 region has the DNA TGCGTCAGCAGCTTATTTTCACAGCTCCTCCGGGACAGCGACCGAGTTAATGAAAAACTGTTTTTT. Encoded protein: CVSSLFSQLLRDSDRVNEKLFF. The rearrangement joins TRBV5-1 to TRBJ1-4, with 7 bases matching TRBD1. Germline V gene data show CDR1 as SGHRS and CDR2 as YFSETQ. The CDR3 covers 22 residues.

V is TRBV4-2 and J is TRBJ1-1; D is ambiguous. This CDR3 region has 15 residues. The V gene's germline CDR1 is LGHNA and CDR2 YNFKEQ. Trimming cost V 1 base and J 8 bases, with 17 bases left between them. As DNA, the CDR3 is TGTGCCAGCAGCCAAGGAACGCAGGAGGGTGGCGAAGCTTTCTTT. Its translation: CASSQGTQEGGEAFF.

This clonotype was observed a few times. The V gene is TRBV7-9, the J gene TRBJ2-7, with D perhaps TRBD2 (6 bases). V dropped 4 bases and J dropped 2 bases, with 12 bases sitting between them. This CDR3 spans 14 amino acids. In germline, CDR1 is SEHNR, CDR2 FQNEAQ (reference sequence). CDR3 residues: CASSSRGGTYEQYF. The CDR3 region has the DNA TGTGCCAGCAGCTCAAGGGGAGGAACCTACGAGCAGTACTTC.